This entry features one T cell receptor (beta chain) sequence. This specimen belongs to a study of shared clonotypes between healthy human individuals. Repertoires were generated with immunoSEQ multiplex PCR, while TCRdb's copy carries only in-frame clones and drops some. This sample has around 1,100,000 clones, with approximately 80% found just once. Splitting of CD4+ cells produced CD45RA+ naive and CD45RA-negative memory subsets. The CDR3 totals 14 residues. Germline V lookup: CDR1 MNHNS, CDR2 SASEGT. V gave up 8 bases and J gave up 3 bases; unmatched junction bases: 7. The receptor was isolated from a young man in good health. Some clones in this sample may be carry-over from other donors' samples. V and J are TRBV6-1 and TRBJ2-5, with 9 bases identical to TRBD2. Sample: memory CD4+ T cells from PBMCs. The subset denotes: CD45RA-negative fraction. The CDR3: CASLGGRGEETQYF. Written as DNA, the CDR3 is TGTGCCAGCCTCGGCGGGAGGGGGGAAGAGACCCAGTACTTC.